The 21 T cell receptor beta chains below all came from one sample that was sequenced in a study of Ad26.COV2.S vaccination and SARS-CoV-2 variants. Treatment indicated: about 20 received Ad26.COV2.S at low or high dose, single or two shots; 5 received placebo; per-sample allocation not given. Specimen acquisition occurred on day 63 following the initial vaccine or placebo injection. Generated by immunoSEQ multiplex PCR, the TCRdb table keeps only in-frame clones and is missing some. The table includes 350,000 to 450,000 clones, about 80% detected once. The material was peripheral blood, obtained in a trial of Ad26.COV2.S vaccine versus placebo. These receptors were taken from a person aged 18 to 65 who received the Ad26.COV2.S COVID-19 vaccine or a placebo.

The chain links TRBV7-2 to TRBJ2-7; possible D gene TRBD1, 5 bases. This CDR3 comprises 14 residues. Germline loops: CDR1 SGHTA, CDR2 FQGNSA. Deletions cut 6 bases from V and 2 bases from J, with 14 bases between. CDR3 sequence (DNA): TGTGCCAGCAGTCCCTCCCGGACAACCTACGAGCAGTACTTC. This translates into CASSPSRTTYEQYF.

This clone appeared a few times. The rearrangement joins TRBV10-3 to TRBJ2-7; TRBD1 might be the D (6 bases). Deletions cut 0 bases from V and 6 bases from J, with 15 bases between. There are 15 residues in the CDR3. Germline V gives CDR1 ENHRY, CDR2 SYGVKD. The DNA of the CDR3 is TGTGCCATCAGTGAGTCGAGGCAGGGGCAGGTCGAGCAGTACTTC. Its protein is CAISESRQGQVEQYF.

The chain links TRBV29-1 to TRBJ2-7, with unresolved D. The CDR3 runs 14 residues. V was cut by 1 base and J by 0 bases, with 10 bases left in between. Germline CDR1 is SQVTM and CDR2 is ANQGSEA. CDR3 in DNA: TGCAGCGTTGAAGGGCCAGCCACCTCCTACGAGCAGTACTTC. Its translation: CSVEGPATSYEQYF.

The genes are TRBV9 and TRBJ2-5; D remains ambiguous. The CDR3 covers 13 residues. The V gene lost 3 bases and the J gene lost 4 bases, with 10 bases spanning the gap. CDR1 and CDR2 from the germline V gene are SGDLS and YYNGEE. This CDR3 is CASSARLLETQYF. DNA for the CDR3: TGTGCCAGCAGCGCAAGACTCCTAGAGACCCAGTACTTC.

V gene TRBV5-6 combines with J gene TRBJ1-4, with a tentative D call TRBD1 (5 bases). The V and J ends lost 4 bases and 7 bases respectively, with 14 bases between them. Germline CDR1 reads SGHDT; CDR2 reads YYEEEE. The CDR3 runs 14 residues. The CDR3 coding sequence is TGTGCCAGCAGCACCGGGACCTGGCGTGAAAAACTGTTTTTT. Translating it yields CASSTGTWREKLFF.

The J gene is TRBJ1-2, the V gene TRBV6-5; no reliable D call. This CDR3 has 13 amino acids. Trimming took off 4 bases at V and 7 bases at J, with 13 bases between the two ends. Germline V gene sequence: CDR1 MNHEY, CDR2 SVGAGI. The CDR3 DNA reads as TGTGCCAGCAGTTCGGGTTTGTGGGGTGGCTACACCTTC. Translation gives CASSSGLWGGYTF.

The J gene is TRBJ2-6, the V gene TRBV30; the D is unclear. The ends were cut back, 2 bases at V and 0 bases at J, with 5 bases in the middle. This CDR3 is 14 amino acids long. CDR1 and CDR2 from the germline V gene are GTSNPN and SVGIG (reference sequence). CDR3 nucleotides: TGTGCCTGGAGTACTTCCTCTGGGGCCAACGTCCTGACTTTC. It codes for CAWSTSSGANVLTF.

J is TRBJ2-7 and V is TRBV29-1; D might be TRBD2 (5 bases). The CDR3 spans 14 residues. Trimming cost V 6 bases and J 7 bases, with 22 bases left between them. Looked up from germline, CDR1 is SQVTM and CDR2 is ANQGSEA. The CDR3 nucleotides read TGCAGCGTCAAGCCCTCGAGGGCCCTTGGGGAGCAGTACTTC. Encoded protein: CSVKPSRALGEQYF.

A note on this clone: Other DNA sequences from this sample encode an identical CDR3 as well. The V gene is TRBV6-5, the J gene TRBJ2-5, with D possibly TRBD2 on 6 matching bases. The CDR3 has 13 amino acids. Germline V gives CDR1 MNHEY, CDR2 SVGAGI. The V gene lost 6 bases and the J gene lost 3 bases, with 11 bases spanning the gap. In DNA form, the CDR3 reads TGTGCCAGCAGCCCCGGGGGAGAAGAGACCCAGTACTTC. It encodes CASSPGGEETQYF.

This clone was observed a single time. The chain employs TRBV5-4 and TRBJ1-1; possible D gene TRBD1, 5 bases. Per germline, CDR1 SGHNT and CDR2 YYREEE (reference sequence). V dropped 1 base and J dropped 2 bases, with 15 bases sitting between them. The CDR3 runs to 16 residues. As DNA, the CDR3 is TGTGCCAGCAGCTTGACAGGTGGTGTCTACAACACTGAAGCTTTCTTT. Protein sequence: CASSLTGGVYNTEAFF.

The table lists this clone with a few counts. V gene TRBV18 combines with J gene TRBJ2-2; TRBD1 is a possible D gene (5 bases). This CDR3 region has 15 residues. V was pared by 4 bases and J by 5 bases, with 14 bases between. CDR1 is KGHSH and CDR2 is LQKENI in the germline V gene. The CDR3 is CASSLYDKGTGELFF. CDR3 sequence (DNA): TGTGCCAGCTCACTATACGATAAGGGGACCGGGGAGCTGTTTTTT.

This clone showed up just once. The chain uses TRBV5-8 and TRBJ1-6, with 7 bases lining up with TRBD1. Germline V gene data show CDR1 as SGHTS and CDR2 as YDEGEE. The trim removed 4 bases at V and 4 bases at J, leaving 8 bases unmatched. The CDR3 sequence is 16 residues long. This CDR3 reads CASSPGEGAYNSPLHF. The DNA of the CDR3 is TGTGCCAGCAGCCCCGGGGAGGGGGCGTATAATTCACCCCTCCACTTT. Looking up the rest from reference TRBV5-8 and TRBJ1-6 gives the full variable domain: EAGVTQSPTHLIKTRGQQATLRCSPISGHTSVYWYQQALGLGLQFLLWYDEGEERNRGNFPPRFSGRQFPNYSSELNVNALELEDSALYLCASSPGEGAYNSPLHFGNGTRLTVT.

The chain combines TRBV4-2 with TRBJ2-7; D possibly uses TRBD1 or TRBD2 (5 bases each). Germline-derived CDR1 and CDR2 are LGHNA and YNFKEQ. This CDR3 spans 15 amino acids. The germline V and J ends were trimmed by 1 base and 3 bases, with 13 bases remaining between them. The CDR3 region is CASSQGYGGNYEQYF. The CDR3 nucleotides read TGTGCCAGCAGCCAAGGTTATGGGGGTAACTACGAGCAGTACTTC.

V usage is TRBV7-9 and J usage is TRBJ2-1; TRBD2 matches at 15 bases. CDR1 and CDR2 from the germline V gene are SEHNR and FQNEAQ (reference sequence). Unmatched junction bases numbered 7, after V lost 5 bases and J lost 8 bases. The CDR3 sequence is 16 residues long. Written as DNA, the CDR3 is TGTGCCAGCAGCGCCGGACTAGCGGGAGGGCCCCATGAGCAGTTCTTC. It encodes CASSAGLAGGPHEQFF.

The chain joins TRBV5-4 to TRBJ2-3; 8 nucleotides line up with TRBD2. The CDR3 spans 15 residues. Germline V gene sequence: CDR1 SGHNT, CDR2 YYREEE (reference sequence). V trimming: 4 bases; J trimming: 4 bases; junction bases outside the gene matches: 8. CDR3 sequence reads: CASSPPSGSPDTQYF. CDR3 nucleotide sequence: TGTGCCAGCAGCCCCCCAAGCGGGAGCCCAGATACGCAGTATTTT.

The chain links TRBV27 to TRBJ1-3; D remains unclear. The CDR3 length is 12 residues. V lost 4 bases and J 4 bases, leaving 5 bases between the germline ends. In germline, CDR1 is MNHEY, CDR2 SMNVEV (reference sequence). The CDR3 loop is CASSSGGNTIYF. In nucleotides, the CDR3 is TGTGCCAGCAGTTCGGGGGGAAACACCATATATTTT.

The V gene is TRBV27, the J gene TRBJ2-7; TRBD1 is a possible D gene (6 bases). The V end lost 8 bases, the J end lost 0 bases, and 20 bases lay between the germline ends. This CDR3 has 16 residues. The germline gives CDR1 MNHEY, CDR2 SMNVEV (reference sequence). In DNA form, the CDR3 reads TGTGCCAGCCTGGAGGACCACAGGGCTAACTCCTACGAGCAGTACTTC. Translation gives CASLEDHRANSYEQYF.

This chain connects TRBV5-6 to TRBJ1-3, with no clear D. Trimming removed 1 base from V and 0 bases from J, with 11 bases in between. Germline assignment: CDR1 SGHDT and CDR2 YYEEEE. This CDR3 comprises 16 residues. DNA for the CDR3: TGTGCCAGCAGCTTGTACGCGTATAACTCTGGAAACACCATATATTTT. Encoded protein: CASSLYAYNSGNTIYF.

This clone appeared a few times. This chain's CDR3 is CASSKGGGKLFF. CDR3 bases: TGTGCCAGCAGCAAAGGTGGTGGAAAACTGTTTTTT. The gene calls are TRBV21-1 and TRBJ1-4. TRBV21-1 is recorded as a pseudogene. CDR3 length equals 12 residues.

J is TRBJ2-3 and V is TRBV10-2, with D tentatively TRBD1 (6 bases). The germline CDR1 and CDR2 sequences are WSHSY and SAAADI. CDR3 length equals 17 residues. Trimming cost V 5 bases and J 0 bases, with 18 bases left between them. CDR3 nucleotides: TGCGCCAGCAGTCCAATGCAGGGACATATGAGCACAGATACGCAGTATTTT. Protein: CASSPMQGHMSTDTQYF.

The genes are TRBV2 and TRBJ2-3; unclear D gene. Trimming cost V 4 bases and J 6 bases, with 5 bases left between them. The CDR3 is made up of 11 amino acids. Germline CDR1 reads SNHLY; CDR2 reads FYNNEI. The CDR3 DNA sequence: TGTGCCAGCAGTGTTGTGGATACGCAGTATTTT. Encoded protein: CASSVVDTQYF.